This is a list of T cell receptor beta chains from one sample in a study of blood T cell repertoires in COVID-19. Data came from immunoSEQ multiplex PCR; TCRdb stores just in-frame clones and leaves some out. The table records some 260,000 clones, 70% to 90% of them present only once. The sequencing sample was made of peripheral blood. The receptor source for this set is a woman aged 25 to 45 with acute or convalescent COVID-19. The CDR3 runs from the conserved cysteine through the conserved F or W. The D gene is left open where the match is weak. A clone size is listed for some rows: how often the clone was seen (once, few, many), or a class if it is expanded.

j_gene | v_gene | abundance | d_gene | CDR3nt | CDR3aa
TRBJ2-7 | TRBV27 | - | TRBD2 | TGTGCCAGCAGTTTATTGGCGGGAGGGCCAGGCGAGCAGTACTTC | CASSLLAGGPGEQYF
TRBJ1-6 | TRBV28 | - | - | TGTGCCAGCACGACGGGCTCCTATAATTCACCCCTCCACTTT | CASTTGSYNSPLHF
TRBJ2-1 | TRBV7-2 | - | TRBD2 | TGTGCCAGCAGCATAGGACTAGCGGGAGGGCGAAATGAGCAGTTCTTC | CASSIGLAGGRNEQFF
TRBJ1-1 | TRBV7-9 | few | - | TGTGCCAGCAGCTTAGTTAAGGGGGTCACTGAAGCTTTCTTT | CASSLVKGVTEAFF
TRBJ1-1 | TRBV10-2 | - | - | TGCGCCACCAGCTACGGGGACATAGACACTGAAGCTTTCTTT | CATSYGDIDTEAFF
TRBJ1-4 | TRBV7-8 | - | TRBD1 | TGTGCCAGCAGCTTAGGTTGGACAGGAGAACCAACTAATGAAAAACTGTTTTTT | CASSLGWTGEPTNEKLFF
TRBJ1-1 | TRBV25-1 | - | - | TGTGCCAGTCGACTAACAGGGTACACTGAAGCTTTCTTT | CASRLTGYTEAFF
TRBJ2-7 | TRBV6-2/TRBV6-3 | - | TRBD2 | TGTGCCAGCAGCCGGGGACTAGCGGGTTTCTACGAGCAGTACTTC | CASSRGLAGFYEQYF
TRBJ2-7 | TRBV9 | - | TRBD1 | TGTGCCAGCAGTGGGGACAGGTATGGTCGAGTCTACGAGCAGTACTTC | CASSGDRYGRVYEQYF
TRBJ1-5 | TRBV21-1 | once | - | TGTGCCAGCAGCTTCAGGGGCGAATATAGCAATCAGCCCCAGCATTTT | CASSFRGEYSNQPQHF
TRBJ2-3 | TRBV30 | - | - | TGTGCCTGGAGTCAATTAGCGGTGGTCACAGATACGCAGTATTTT | CAWSQLAVVTDTQYF
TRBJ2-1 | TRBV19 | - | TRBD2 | TGTGCCAGTAGTATAGATCTCAGCGGGGCATACAATGAGCAGTTCTTC | CASSIDLSGAYNEQFF
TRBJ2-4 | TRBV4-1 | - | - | TGCGCCAGCAGCGTAGTAATGGAAAACATTCAGTACTTC | CASSVVMENIQYF
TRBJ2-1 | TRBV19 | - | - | TGTGCCAGTAGTATATTCGGGAACAATGAGCAGTTCTTC | CASSIFGNNEQFF
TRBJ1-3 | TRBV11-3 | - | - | TGTGCCAGCAGCTCGGACAGCGCGAACTCTGGAAACACCATATATTTT | CASSSDSANSGNTIYF